The 20 T cell receptor beta chains in this list originate from one sample, sequenced in a study of OX40 agonist ivuxolimab in advanced cancers. Generated by immunoSEQ multiplex PCR, the TCRdb table keeps only in-frame clones and is missing some. The table lists about 30,000 clones, almost 85% of them singletons, with roughly a fifth in the top ten. The starting material was CD4+ or CD8+ T cells sorted from blood, obtained in a trial of the OX40 agonist ivuxolimab. The receptors come from an adult with an advanced solid tumor such as melanoma, head and neck, liver or kidney cancer.

This chain joins TRBV7-2 and TRBJ2-5; a weak D match, TRBD2 (7 bases). Germline V gene sequence: CDR1 SGHTA, CDR2 FQGNSA. This CDR3 is 16 amino acids long. Deletions cut 1 base from V and 4 bases from J, with 16 bases between. This CDR3 is CASSLVGRGAGETQYF. The DNA for the CDR3 is TGTGCCAGCAGCTTAGTAGGCCGGGGGGCGGGAGAGACCCAGTACTTC.

The rearrangement uses TRBV19 and TRBJ2-6; D uncertain. There are 15 residues in the CDR3. The V and J ends lost 3 bases and 1 base respectively, with 7 bases between them. Germline lookup yields CDR1 LNHDA and CDR2 SQIVND (reference sequence). CDR3 region: CASSIISSGANVLTF. CDR3 bases: TGTGCCAGTAGTATCATCTCTTCTGGGGCCAACGTCCTGACTTTC. Full variable domain (remainder filled in from reference TRBV19 and TRBJ2-6): DGGITQSPKYLFRKEGQNVTLSCEQNLNHDAMYWYRQDPGQGLRLIYYSQIVNDFQKGDIAEGYSVSREKKESFPLTVTSAQKNPTAFYLCASSIISSGANVLTFGAGSRLTVL.

About this clone: This sample includes further DNA sequences coding for the same CDR3. The chain has TRBV6-5 and TRBJ2-1, with D uncertain. Germline CDR1 is MNHEY and CDR2 is SVGAGI. The CDR3 covers 13 residues. Trimming took off 0 bases at V and 9 bases at J, with 9 bases between the two ends. CDR3 coding DNA: TGTGCCAGCAGTTACTCCGACTCGGGTGAGCAGTTCTTC. Its protein is CASSYSDSGEQFF.

V and J are TRBV19 and TRBJ1-5, with D hard to call. The germline CDR1 and CDR2 sequences are LNHDA and SQIVND (reference sequence). The CDR3 contains 13 residues. The V and J ends lost 3 bases and 7 bases respectively, with 10 bases between them. The CDR3 sequence is CASSIEGRQPQHF. The CDR3 DNA sequence: TGTGCCAGTAGTATCGAGGGTAGGCAGCCCCAGCATTTT. The whole variable domain, remainder taken from reference TRBV19 and TRBJ1-5, is DGGITQSPKYLFRKEGQNVTLSCEQNLNHDAMYWYRQDPGQGLRLIYYSQIVNDFQKGDIAEGYSVSREKKESFPLTVTSAQKNPTAFYLCASSIEGRQPQHFGDGTRLSIL.

V and J are TRBV5-1 and TRBJ1-1; no clear D gene. Germline CDR1 and CDR2: SGHRS and YFSETQ. V lost 4 bases, J lost 7 bases, and 11 bases lay in between. CDR3 length: 12 amino acids. CDR3 coding DNA: TGCGCCAGCAGCCTCATGGGCAGTGAAGCTTTCTTT. Its protein product is CASSLMGSEAFF.

This clone was detected a few times. The chain has TRBV20-1 and TRBJ1-1; D not certain. Germline CDR1 is DFQATT and CDR2 is SNEGSKA (reference sequence). V lost 5 bases, J lost 3 bases, and 7 bases lay in between. The CDR3 runs 11 residues. DNA of the CDR3: TGCAGTGCTCTCGAGGACACTGAAGCTTTCTTT. It encodes CSALEDTEAFF.

The chain employs TRBV14 and TRBJ2-1; tentatively, D is TRBD2 (6 bases). Germline CDR1 reads SGHDN; CDR2 reads FVKESK. The CDR3 has 16 residues. Trimming removed 1 base at V and 4 bases at J, with 14 bases between. CDR3 coding DNA: TGTGCCAGCAGCCAAGGGGGAGGCCGTATGTACAATGAGCAGTTCTTC. As protein: CASSQGGGRMYNEQFF. Filled out from reference TRBV14 and TRBJ2-1, the complete variable domain reads EAGVTQFPSHSVIEKGQTVTLRCDPISGHDNLYWYRRVMGKEIKFLLHFVKESKQDESGMPNNRFLAERTGGTYSTLKVQPAELEDSGVYFCASSQGGGRMYNEQFFGPGTRLTVL.

V usage is TRBV12-5 and J usage is TRBJ2-3; unclear D gene. The V and J ends lost 6 bases and 1 base respectively, with 14 bases between them. CDR1 and CDR2 from the germline V gene are LGHNT and FRNRAP. The CDR3 consists of 15 residues. Here the CDR3 reads CASGSPDGGTDTQYF. The DNA of the CDR3 is TGTGCTAGTGGCTCCCCGGACGGCGGCACAGATACGCAGTATTTT.

The chain combines TRBV14 with TRBJ2-3; D might be TRBD2 (7 bases). Germline-derived CDR1 and CDR2 are SGHDN and FVKESK. CDR3 length: 17 amino acids. With 0 bases removed from V and 2 bases from J, the gap between germline ends came to 15 bases. CDR3 DNA sequence: TGTGCCAGCAGCCAAGATCAATTGGGGGGGCCCACAGATACGCAGTATTTT. Residues: CASSQDQLGGPTDTQYF.

The chain couples TRBV9 to TRBJ2-3; 15 bases are a match to TRBD2. The junction had 3 bases not matched to a gene; V was cut back by 1 base and J by 6 bases. Germline CDR1 and CDR2: SGDLS and YYNGEE. The CDR3 contains 16 residues. DNA for the CDR3: TGTGCCAGCAGCGTAACCGGGACTAGCGGGGGGGATACGCAGTATTTT. Protein: CASSVTGTSGGDTQYF.

The genes are TRBV7-3 and TRBJ1-2, with TRBD1 matching 11 bases. The ends lost 4 bases at V and 4 bases at J; junction bases unmatched: 2. The CDR3 extends over 14 amino acids. Germline-derived CDR1 and CDR2 are SGHTA and FQGTGA. In DNA, the CDR3 is TGTGCCAGCAGCTACGGGACAGGGGGCTATGGCTACACCTTC. Translation gives CASSYGTGGYGYTF.

V usage is TRBV6-5 and J usage is TRBJ1-3; TRBD1 might be the D (6 bases). The germline V and J ends were trimmed by 8 bases and 4 bases, with 9 bases remaining between them. Looked up from germline, CDR1 is MNHEY and CDR2 is SVGAGI. There are 12 residues in the CDR3. Here the CDR3 DNA reads TGTGCCAGCGGGGGCTCCGGAAACACCATATATTTT. This translates into CASGGSGNTIYF.

This clone was recorded once. This chain links TRBV7-9 with TRBJ2-5; perhaps TRBD2 as D (6 bases). From germline, CDR1 is SEHNR and CDR2 FQNEAQ (reference sequence). There are 13 residues in the CDR3. The V gene lost 5 bases and the J gene lost 2 bases, with 9 bases spanning the gap. The CDR3 sequence is CASSEEGQETQYF. The CDR3 DNA reads TGTGCCAGCAGCGAGGAGGGGCAAGAGACCCAGTACTTC.

This clone showed up just once. The gene calls are TRBV27 and TRBJ2-5; D is tentatively TRBD1 or TRBD2 (5 bases each). The germline CDR1 and CDR2 sequences are MNHEY and SMNVEV (reference sequence). Trimming shortened V by 5 bases and J by 5 bases, and 15 bases separated the two germline ends. The CDR3 totals 14 residues. CDR3 bases: TGTGCCAGCAGTACCGGGACGGGGTTTGAGACCCAGTACTTC. Protein: CASSTGTGFETQYF.

The gene calls are TRBV7-8 and TRBJ2-3, with 13 bases identical to TRBD2. The CDR3 covers 16 residues. J gave up 2 bases and V 5 bases, and 4 bases lay outside the gene matches. CDR1 SGHVS and CDR2 FQNEAQ come from the germline V gene. The chain's CDR3 is CASSGTSGATTDTQYF. As DNA, the CDR3 is TGTGCCAGCAGCGGGACTAGCGGGGCCACCACAGATACGCAGTATTTT.

This sequence joins TRBV19 and TRBJ1-5; 7 bases match TRBD1. V lost 5 bases and J lost 3; bases outside the gene matches: 7. The CDR3 totals 15 residues. Germline V lookup: CDR1 LNHDA, CDR2 SQIVND (reference sequence). CDR3: CASSSTGEINQPQHF. CDR3 coding DNA: TGTGCCAGTAGTTCCACAGGGGAGATCAATCAGCCCCAGCATTTT.

The chain links TRBV7-9 to TRBJ1-2, with a possible D match to TRBD1 (6 bases). Trimming cost V 0 bases and J 6 bases, with 17 bases left between them. The length of the CDR3 is 16 residues. Germline CDR1 SEHNR, CDR2 FQNEAQ (reference sequence). CDR3 residues: CASSLASSGQFHGYTF. The CDR3 bases are TGTGCCAGCAGCTTAGCGAGTTCCGGACAGTTTCATGGCTACACCTTC.

The rearrangement links TRBV5-4 to TRBJ2-6; D is unclear. From germline, CDR1 is SGHNT and CDR2 YYREEE (reference sequence). CDR3 length: 13 residues. Trimming stripped 7 bases from V and 0 bases from J, with 5 bases between. CDR3 bases: TGTGCCAGCGCCATCTCTGGGGCCAACGTCCTGACTTTC. Protein: CASAISGANVLTF.

The chain is built from TRBV7-2 and TRBJ2-1; 10 bases are a match to TRBD2. CDR1 and CDR2 from the germline V gene are SGHTA and FQGNSA. The CDR3 covers 17 residues. Trimming at V came to 5 bases and at J to 0 bases, leaving 7 bases not matched to a gene. CDR3 residues: CASSLLAGRYSYNEQFF. CDR3 nucleotides: TGTGCCAGCAGCCTACTAGCGGGGCGATACTCCTACAATGAGCAGTTCTTC.

The table lists this clone with a count of one. The CDR3 nucleotides are TGTGCCAGCACCACCTCTGGACAGGGGGTCAATGAGCAGTTCTTC. As protein: CASTTSGQGVNEQFF. V is TRBV5-5 and J is TRBJ2-1, with 10 positions matching TRBD1. V was pared by 6 bases and J by 6 bases, with 9 bases of the junction left unmatched. CDR1 SGHKS and CDR2 YYEKEE come from the germline V gene (reference sequence). There are 15 residues in the CDR3.